The 18 T cell receptor beta chains given below trace back to one sample, sequenced in a study of shared clonotypes between healthy human individuals. Repertoires were generated with immunoSEQ multiplex PCR, while TCRdb's copy carries only in-frame clones and drops some. The repertoire holds approximately 1.5 million clones, with around 98.5% as singletons. The material sequenced was naive CD4+ T cells sorted from blood. Subset noted: CD45RA+ positively selected. The source of these receptors is a man aged 25 to 45 in good health.

This sequence joins TRBV19 and TRBJ1-2, with D unclear. The length of the CDR3 is 14 residues. CDR1 and CDR2 from the germline V gene are LNHDA and SQIVND (reference sequence). Trimming took 1 base from V and 0 from J, leaving 6 bases between them. DNA for the CDR3: TGTGCCAGTAGTATAGGGCAGTCTAACTATGGCTACACCTTC. As protein: CASSIGQSNYGYTF. The variable domain in full, completed from reference TRBV19 and TRBJ1-2, reads DGGITQSPKYLFRKEGQNVTLSCEQNLNHDAMYWYRQDPGQGLRLIYYSQIVNDFQKGDIAEGYSVSREKKESFPLTVTSAQKNPTAFYLCASSIGQSNYGYTFGSGTRLTVV.

The J gene is TRBJ1-5, the V gene TRBV28; 8 positions agree with TRBD1. V shed 4 bases and J 5 bases; nucleotides not matched to a gene: 7. The germline CDR1 and CDR2 sequences are MDHEN and SYDVKM. The CDR3 is 15 amino acids. CDR3 amino acids: CASSSGQGDHQPQHF. In DNA, the CDR3 is TGTGCCAGCAGTTCTGGACAGGGAGATCATCAGCCCCAGCATTTT.

The V gene is TRBV25-1, the J gene TRBJ2-4; TRBD2 is a possible D gene (6 bases). V lost 1 base to trimming and J lost 3 bases, with 10 bases between them. Germline assignment: CDR1 MGHDK and CDR2 SYGVNS. The CDR3 sequence is 15 residues long. In DNA form, the CDR3 reads TGTGCCAGCAGTGAATTTCTGGGGGGCAAAAACATTCAGTACTTC. Translating gives CASSEFLGGKNIQYF.

The chain has TRBV5-1 and TRBJ1-3; D not certain. The V end was cut by 4 bases, the J end by 3 bases, with 8 bases between. Germline CDR1 SGHRS, CDR2 YFSETQ. This CDR3 region has 13 residues. CDR3 protein: CASSPDGGNTIYF. The DNA for the CDR3 is TGCGCCAGCAGCCCCGACGGTGGAAACACCATATATTTT.

The chain employs TRBV5-6 and TRBJ1-4; D ambiguous. The CDR3 length is 14 residues. The germline V and J ends were trimmed by 4 bases and 0 bases, with 7 bases remaining between them. Germline V gene data show CDR1 as SGHDT and CDR2 as YYEEEE. The CDR3 loop is CASSQYATNEKLFF. The CDR3 region has the DNA TGTGCCAGCAGCCAGTATGCAACTAATGAAAAACTGTTTTTT.

For this clone: The identical CDR3 is also encoded by other nucleotide sequences in the sample. The chain combines TRBV5-1 with TRBJ1-2; D gene ambiguous. Trimming removed 0 bases at V and 4 bases at J, with 7 bases between. Germline CDR1 reads SGHRS; CDR2 reads YFSETQ. The CDR3 runs 13 residues. This CDR3 is CASSLAGSYGYTF. CDR3 in DNA: TGCGCCAGCAGCTTGGCGGGCAGCTATGGCTACACCTTC.

The CDR3 DNA reads as TGCGCCAGCAGTGAGAACCCCGGGACAAGAGTTAACTATGGCTACACCTTC. Translated, it gives CASSENPGTRVNYGYTF. The chain has TRBV10-2 and TRBJ1-2; D is perhaps TRBD1 (6 bases). This CDR3 spans 17 amino acids. Trimming left V 2 bases short and J 1 base short, with 17 bases between. The V gene's germline CDR1 is WSHSY and CDR2 SAAADI.

The rearrangement links TRBV30 to TRBJ2-1; 8 bases map to TRBD2. The junction had 8 bases not matched to a gene; V was cut back by 7 bases and J by 3 bases. Germline-derived CDR1 and CDR2 are GTSNPN and SVGIG (reference sequence). The CDR3 covers 14 residues. CDR3 loop: CASRLAGVYNEQFF. The CDR3 DNA follows: TGTGCCTCTAGGCTAGCGGGCGTCTACAATGAGCAGTTCTTC.

The chain has TRBV4-1 and TRBJ1-2, with 8 bases aligning to TRBD1. The CDR3 loop spans 12 amino acids. Germline lookup yields CDR1 MGHRA and CDR2 YSYEKL. V gave up 4 bases and J gave up 13 bases; unmatched junction bases: 8. CDR3 amino acids: CASSLGQGLRTF. The CDR3 DNA follows: TGCGCCAGCAGCCTCGGACAGGGCCTACGCACCTTC.

The chain uses TRBV12-2 and TRBJ2-1; the table names TRBD2, a call not compared with the DNA. TRBV12-2 is a known pseudogene. This CDR3 comprises 16 residues. The CDR3 DNA is TGTGCAAGTCGCCTTCGAATTGAGGAATGTAACAATGAGCAGTTCTTC. It encodes CASRLRIEECNNEQFF.

The chain recombines TRBV18 with TRBJ1-1, with D perhaps matching TRBD1 (6 bases). Germline V gene lookup returns CDR1 KGHSH and CDR2 LQKENI. The length of the CDR3 is 18 residues. V lost 1 base and J 1 base, leaving 19 bases between the germline ends. The CDR3 sequence: CASSPRLGPGAGNTEAFF. As DNA, the CDR3 is TGTGCCAGCTCACCACGACTTGGCCCAGGGGCCGGGAACACTGAAGCTTTCTTT. The full variable domain, with the rest looked up from reference TRBV18 and TRBJ1-1, is NAGVMQNPRHLVRRRGQEARLRCSPMKGHSHVYWYRQLPEEGLKFMVYLQKENIIDESGMPKERFSAEFPKEGPSILRIQQVVRGDSAAYFCASSPRLGPGAGNTEAFFGQGTRLTVV.

This clone has just one count. The rearrangement links TRBV7-2 to TRBJ2-2; no clear D. This CDR3 comprises 15 residues. The V gene lost 3 bases and the J gene lost 6 bases, with 14 bases spanning the gap. From germline, CDR1 is SGHTA and CDR2 FQGNSA. CDR3 coding DNA: TGTGCCAGCAGCTTGGGTAGTGTCCGGGCCGGGGAGCTGTTTTTT. Protein: CASSLGSVRAGELFF.

The chain couples TRBV19 to TRBJ2-5; 7 bases line up with TRBD1. The CDR3 has 15 amino acids. In germline, CDR1 is LNHDA, CDR2 SQIVND (reference sequence). The ends lost 3 bases at V and 1 base at J; junction bases unmatched: 5. The CDR3 sequence: CASSIWGQLQETQYF. For the CDR3, the DNA is TGTGCCAGTAGTATCTGGGGACAGCTCCAAGAGACCCAGTACTTC. Full variable domain (remainder filled in from reference TRBV19 and TRBJ2-5): DGGITQSPKYLFRKEGQNVTLSCEQNLNHDAMYWYRQDPGQGLRLIYYSQIVNDFQKGDIAEGYSVSREKKESFPLTVTSAQKNPTAFYLCASSIWGQLQETQYFGPGTRLLVL.

The rearrangement links TRBV9 to TRBJ1-4; D possibly corresponds to TRBD1 (5 bases). CDR1 is SGDLS and CDR2 is YYNGEE in the germline V gene. Between the trimmed V and J ends, which lost 3 bases and 8 bases, there was a span of 20 bases. The CDR3 runs 16 residues. The CDR3 DNA follows: TGTGCCAGCAGCGCCCGTGGGGGAAGAACGGAAGAAAAACTGTTTTTT. Translation gives CASSARGGRTEEKLFF.

The rearrangement uses TRBV5-1 and TRBJ1-5; possibly TRBD1 for D (5 bases). The CDR3 has 15 amino acids. V lost 4 bases, J lost 3 bases, and 14 bases lay in between. Germline V lookup: CDR1 SGHRS, CDR2 YFSETQ. CDR3 amino acids: CASSPSGRANQPQHF. CDR3 DNA: TGCGCCAGCAGCCCGTCCGGCAGGGCCAATCAGCCCCAGCATTTT.

The chain has TRBV29-1 and TRBJ2-2, with 11 bases that match TRBD2. V lost 6 bases and J lost 6; bases outside the gene matches: 9. The germline CDR1 and CDR2 sequences are SQVTM and ANQGSEA. The CDR3 consists of 15 residues. In DNA form, the CDR3 reads TGCAGCGTGATGCTTAGCGGGAGGGCCTCCGGGGAGCTGTTTTTT. Amino acids: CSVMLSGRASGELFF.

The V call is TRBV6-1, the J call TRBJ2-3; weak D call: TRBD1 (6 bases). Trimming removed 3 bases at V and 6 bases at J, with 13 bases between. The CDR3 sequence is 14 residues long. The V gene's germline CDR1 is MNHNS and CDR2 SASEGT. The CDR3 DNA reads as TGTGCCAGCAGTGAGGACAGAGGGTGGGATACGCAGTATTTT. Amino acids: CASSEDRGWDTQYF.

The chain's CDR3 is CATTSETDHGYTF. The CDR3 DNA reads as TGTGCCACCACGTCCGAGACGGACCATGGCTACACCTTC. The chain recombines TRBV15 with TRBJ1-2; D is uncertain. Germline CDR1 is LNHNV and CDR2 is YYDKDF (reference sequence). V was cut by 7 bases and J by 6 bases, with 15 bases left in between. This CDR3 is 13 amino acids long.